This entry features one T cell receptor (beta chain) sequence. V shed 5 bases, J shed 4 bases, and the junction held 8 bases outside the gene matches. Germline V gene lookup returns CDR1 SEHNR and CDR2 FQNEAQ (reference sequence). This CDR3 is built from 15 residues. The record originates from a study of cytotoxic CD8 clonotypes in ibrutinib-treated CLL. The assay was immunoSEQ multiplex PCR, and TCRdb's table has in-frame clones only and misses some. This sample has 250,000 to 350,000 clones, with 76% found just once. The V and J genes are TRBV7-9 and TRBJ2-1, with 7 bases identical to TRBD2. This specimen consisted of PBMCs, obtained at disease progression, from a patient treated with ibrutinib. This clonotype was obtained from a human donor with chronic lymphocytic leukemia. The CDR3 DNA follows: TGTGCCAGCAGCATCTCCGGGACTAAGTACAATGAGCAGTTCTTC. Translated, it gives CASSISGTKYNEQFF.